One sample yielded the 30 T cell receptor beta chains listed below, sequenced in a study of CD8 T cells in Susac syndrome. Random hexamers primed reverse transcription of 0.5 to 1 ug RNA. MiXCR, applied by TCRdb to the immunoSEQ multiplex PCR reads, yields one record per CDR3 protein. Among roughly 160,000 distinct CDR3 sequences listed, over 85% were seen once. Sequencing used CD4+ T cells from PBMCs. These receptors originate from a human donor in good health.

The chain links TRBV7-8 to TRBJ2-3; no reliable D call. CDR1 and CDR2 (germline): SGHVS, FQNEAQ. The V end was cut by 5 bases, the J end by 5 bases, with 17 bases between. The CDR3 has 15 residues. The CDR3 protein is CASSQELTWLDTQYF. The CDR3, as DNA: TGTGCCAGCAGCCAGGAGCTGACCTGGCTAGATACGCAGTATTTT.

The chain carries TRBV9 and TRBJ2-3, with D possibly being TRBD2 (5 bases). The germline V gene encodes CDR1 SGDLS and CDR2 YYNGEE. V was trimmed by 3 bases and J by 4 bases, leaving 12 bases between them. The CDR3 sequence is 14 residues long. The CDR3, as DNA: TGTGCCAGCAGCGATTCCCCCGGGGCAGATACGCAGTATTTT. It encodes CASSDSPGADTQYF.

This CDR3 is CASSETGNQPQHF. DNA for the CDR3: TGTGCCAGCAGCGAGACAGGGAATCAGCCCCAGCATTTT. V and J are TRBV7-9 and TRBJ1-5; the match to TRBD1 covers 7 bases. CDR1 is SEHNR and CDR2 is FQNEAQ in the germline V gene (reference sequence). J lost 4 bases, V lost 5 bases, and 2 bases had no gene match. The CDR3 consists of 13 residues. Full variable domain (remainder filled in from reference TRBV7-9 and TRBJ1-5): DTGVSQNPRHKITKRGQNVTFRCDPISEHNRLYWYRQTLGQGPEFLTYFQNEAQLEKSRLLSDRFSAERPKGSFSTLEIQRTEQGDSAMYLCASSETGNQPQHFGDGTRLSIL.

This chain links TRBV20-1 with TRBJ2-3; 7 bases agree with TRBD2. The CDR3 has 13 residues. The germline CDR1 and CDR2 sequences are DFQATT and SNEGSKA (reference sequence). J gave up 2 bases and V 5 bases, and 4 bases lay outside the gene matches. The CDR3 loop reads CSAERGYTDTQYF. DNA of the CDR3: TGCAGTGCTGAGCGGGGATACACAGATACGCAGTATTTT.

This clonotype was observed a single time. The chain has TRBV6-5 and TRBJ1-6, with no clear D. From germline, CDR1 is MNHEY and CDR2 SVGAGI. This CDR3 comprises 12 residues. V shed 10 bases and J shed 2 bases, with 6 bases lying between them. The CDR3 coding sequence is TGTGCCACCACAGCCTATAATTCACCCCTCCACTTT. Its protein is CATTAYNSPLHF.

The CDR3 protein is CASSYVGRNTEAFF. DNA for the CDR3: TGTGCCAGCAGTTACGTAGGACGCAACACTGAAGCTTTCTTT. The rearrangement uses TRBV6-5 and TRBJ1-1; D is undetermined. The V gene lost 2 bases and the J gene lost 2 bases, with 9 bases spanning the gap. This CDR3 has 14 amino acids. From germline, CDR1 is MNHEY and CDR2 SVGAGI.

The rearrangement joins TRBV5-6 to TRBJ2-3; no firm D call. The CDR3 is 12 residues long. Germline V lookup: CDR1 SGHDT, CDR2 YYEEEE. Trimming shortened V by 4 bases and J by 7 bases, and 10 bases separated the two germline ends. The CDR3 DNA sequence: TGTGCCAGCAGCCTTCGGACGAATACGCAGTATTTT. Translated, it gives CASSLRTNTQYF.

The chain uses TRBV12-3 or TRBV12-4 and TRBJ2-7, with D uncertain. Trimming shortened V by 1 base and J by 5 bases, and 12 bases separated the two germline ends. This CDR3 has 14 residues. CDR3 protein: CASSLGFSSHEQYF. DNA for the CDR3: TGTGCCAGCAGTTTAGGTTTTAGTTCCCACGAGCAGTACTTC.

A single count supports this clonotype. The rearrangement links TRBV5-1 to TRBJ2-5; TRBD2 is a possible D gene (6 bases). Trimming stripped 7 bases from V and 1 base from J, with 17 bases between. From germline, CDR1 is SGHRS and CDR2 YFSETQ. The CDR3 is 15 amino acids. The CDR3 DNA reads as TGCGCCAGCGACTCGGGCGGGGTGCGCCAAGAGACCCAGTACTTC. Translated, it gives CASDSGGVRQETQYF.

The chain employs TRBV30 and TRBJ2-5, with TRBD2 identical over 9 bases. Germline V gene data show CDR1 as GTSNPN and CDR2 as SVGIG (reference sequence). This CDR3 contains 16 residues. V dropped 2 bases and J dropped 0; count of bases not matched to a gene: 7. The CDR3 DNA sequence: TGTGCCTGGAGTACCACCGGGACTAGCTACCAAGAGACCCAGTACTTC. Amino acids: CAWSTTGTSYQETQYF.

This clonotype was picked up one time. The V and J genes are TRBV29-1 and TRBJ1-2; D ambiguous. V shed 5 bases and J shed 8 bases, with 24 bases lying between them. This CDR3 is built from 15 residues. Germline loops: CDR1 SQVTM, CDR2 ANQGSEA. This CDR3 is CSVFPSLAAGRGYTF. CDR3 DNA sequence: TGCAGCGTTTTCCCATCGCTTGCTGCGGGTCGCGGCTACACCTTC.

V usage is TRBV2 and J usage is TRBJ2-6; a weak D match, TRBD2 (5 bases). With 10 bases removed from V and 0 bases from J, the gap between germline ends came to 10 bases. The germline V gene encodes CDR1 SNHLY and CDR2 FYNNEI. The CDR3 covers 14 residues. This CDR3 is CAITRDSGANVLTF. The CDR3 DNA follows: TGTGCCATCACACGGGACTCTGGGGCCAACGTCCTGACTTTC.

The CDR3 bases are TGTGCCAGCAGTGAGCTGGGTGAGCAGTTCTTC. Translating gives CASSELGEQFF. The chain employs TRBV2 and TRBJ2-1; D gene unclear. The V gene lost 3 bases and the J gene lost 9 bases, with 6 bases spanning the gap. Germline lookup yields CDR1 SNHLY and CDR2 FYNNEI. The CDR3 consists of 11 residues.

V and J are TRBV15 and TRBJ2-1; D not resolved. Germline CDR1 and CDR2: LNHNV and YYDKDF (reference sequence). This CDR3 spans 17 amino acids. Trimming removed 1 base at V and 0 bases at J, with 13 bases between. This chain's CDR3 is CATSRVLGSSSYNEQFF. Written as DNA, the CDR3 is TGTGCCACCAGCAGAGTACTGGGGTCAAGCTCCTACAATGAGCAGTTCTTC.

The CDR3 is CASRGQGAGEQYF. CDR3 DNA sequence: TGTGCCAGCAGGGGCCAGGGGGCTGGCGAGCAGTACTTC. The chain combines TRBV28 with TRBJ2-7; 8 nucleotides align to TRBD1. The V gene's germline CDR1 is MDHEN and CDR2 SYDVKM. The CDR3 loop spans 13 amino acids. J gave up 6 bases and V 6 bases, and 7 bases lay outside the gene matches.

This rearrangement joins TRBV30 to TRBJ2-3; TRBD1 matches 8 bases. The CDR3 is 13 residues long. V lost 4 bases and J lost 5; bases outside the gene matches: 5. Germline CDR1 is GTSNPN and CDR2 is SVGIG (reference sequence). DNA of the CDR3: TGTGCCTGGATAGGACAGGGAGGAGATACGCAGTATTTT. It codes for CAWIGQGGDTQYF.

The chain employs TRBV15 and TRBJ1-5; 7 bases agree with TRBD1. Per the germline V gene, CDR1 is LNHNV and CDR2 is YYDKDF (reference sequence). V gave up 2 bases and J gave up 4 bases; unmatched junction bases: 8. This CDR3 has 16 amino acids. CDR3 coding DNA: TGTGCCACCAGCAGACAAGGGAGGGGGCCAAATCAGCCCCAGCATTTT. Its protein is CATSRQGRGPNQPQHF.

The chain couples TRBV15 to TRBJ2-1; 13 nucleotides line up with TRBD2. CDR3 length: 16 amino acids. Looked up from germline, CDR1 is LNHNV and CDR2 is YYDKDF (reference sequence). V lost 3 bases, J lost 5 bases, and 4 bases stayed unmatched. This chain's CDR3 is CATSSGTSGVDNEQFF. For the CDR3, the DNA is TGTGCCACCAGCAGCGGGACTAGCGGGGTTGACAATGAGCAGTTCTTC.

The V call is TRBV4-1, the J call TRBJ2-3; D uncertain. CDR3 size: 15 residues. Deletions cut 3 bases from V and 0 bases from J, with 10 bases between. Germline CDR1 and CDR2: MGHRA and YSYEKL. The CDR3 region has the DNA TGCGCCAGCAGCCACGCGTCCGCTAGCACAGATACGCAGTATTTT. Protein product: CASSHASASTDTQYF.

The rearrangement uses TRBV6-5 and TRBJ1-6; D gene unclear. V lost 7 bases to trimming and J lost 9 bases, with 16 bases between them. The germline gives CDR1 MNHEY, CDR2 SVGAGI. The CDR3 covers 14 residues. The CDR3 coding sequence is TGTGCCAGCAAATGGGCCCTGGAGGCTTCACCCCTCCACTTT. Amino acids: CASKWALEASPLHF.

This clonotype was found once. The rearrangement links TRBV20-1 to TRBJ2-5, with 9 bases fitting TRBD1. J lost 4 bases, V lost 0 bases, and 6 bases had no gene match. The CDR3 consists of 15 residues. Germline values: CDR1 DFQATT, CDR2 SNEGSKA (reference sequence). The CDR3, as DNA: TGCAGTGCTAGAGATAGTACAGGGGGCCCAGAGACCCAGTACTTC. It encodes CSARDSTGGPETQYF.

The chain joins TRBV7-8 to TRBJ1-2; TRBD1 matches 7 bases. The CDR3 spans 16 residues. V lost 1 base, J lost 3 bases, and 8 bases stayed unmatched. The germline CDR1 and CDR2 sequences are SGHVS and FQNEAQ. This chain's CDR3 is CASSLGFRQGDYGYTF. CDR3 coding DNA: TGTGCCAGCAGCTTAGGGTTTCGACAGGGCGACTATGGCTACACCTTC. Drawing the rest from reference TRBV7-8 and TRBJ1-2, the complete variable domain is GAGVSQSPRYKVAKRGQDVALRCDPISGHVSLFWYQQALGQGPEFLTYFQNEAQLDKSGLPSDRFFAERPEGSVSTLKIQRTQQEDSAVYLCASSLGFRQGDYGYTFGSGTRLTVV.

The chain links TRBV5-8 to TRBJ2-5, with TRBD1 as a possible D gene (6 bases). The CDR3 is made up of 14 amino acids. CDR1 and CDR2 from the germline V gene are SGHTS and YDEGEE. Trimming shortened V by 4 bases and J by 2 bases, and 12 bases separated the two germline ends. The CDR3: CASSRTVAQETQYF. The CDR3 DNA reads as TGTGCCAGCAGCCGGACAGTGGCTCAAGAGACCCAGTACTTC.

The V call is TRBV18, the J call TRBJ2-4; D possibly uses TRBD1 or TRBD2 (5 bases each). Trimming took off 1 base at V and 12 bases at J, with 13 bases between the two ends. CDR1 and CDR2 (germline): KGHSH, LQKENI. The CDR3 has 13 amino acids. CDR3 residues: CASSPRDLMGQYF. The CDR3 nucleotides are TGTGCCAGCTCACCACGGGACCTCATGGGTCAGTACTTC.

The chain has TRBV7-2 and TRBJ2-7, with D possibly matching TRBD1 (8 bases). Germline loops: CDR1 SGHTA, CDR2 FQGNSA. V was trimmed by 6 bases and J by 1 base, leaving 13 bases between them. CDR3 size: 14 residues. The CDR3 sequence is CASSPQGGSYEQYF. The DNA of the CDR3 is TGTGCCAGCAGTCCACAGGGGGGGTCCTACGAGCAGTACTTC.

This clonotype has just one count. V gene TRBV4-3 combines with J gene TRBJ1-2; D gene uncertain. The CDR3 has 13 residues. The germline V gene has CDR1 LGHNA and CDR2 YSLEER. Trimming removed 0 bases at V and 7 bases at J, with 9 bases between. The CDR3 region is CASSQDGWTGYTF. CDR3 bases: TGCGCCAGCAGCCAAGATGGGTGGACTGGCTACACCTTC.

The chain combines TRBV7-2 with TRBJ2-7; no clear D gene. The V gene lost 2 bases and the J gene lost 5 bases, with 13 bases spanning the gap. The CDR3 is made up of 14 amino acids. Germline CDR1 reads SGHTA; CDR2 reads FQGNSA. CDR3 residues: CASSLKLGPDEQYF. The CDR3 nucleotides are TGTGCCAGCAGCTTAAAGTTAGGCCCCGACGAGCAGTACTTC.

This clonotype has only one observation. The chain links TRBV4-1 to TRBJ1-6; 7 bases map to TRBD1. Losses at the gene ends were 0 bases for V and 9 bases for J; bases not matched to a gene: 5. This CDR3 comprises 15 residues. Per germline, CDR1 MGHRA and CDR2 YSYEKL. CDR3 DNA sequence: TGCGCCAGCAGCCAAGACGAGACAGGGTTTTCACCCCTCCACTTT. Translated: CASSQDETGFSPLHF.

The chain links TRBV28 to TRBJ2-1, with TRBD2 matching over 11 bases. The CDR3 consists of 15 residues. In germline, CDR1 is MDHEN, CDR2 SYDVKM. Trimming removed 5 bases from V and 6 bases from J; junction bases left unmatched: 6. The CDR3 DNA sequence: TGTGCCAGCAGTCCCTCTAGCGGGGGGATCAATGAGCAGTTCTTC. It encodes CASSPSSGGINEQFF. The full variable domain, with the rest looked up from reference TRBV28 and TRBJ2-1, is DVKVTQSSRYLVKRTGEKVFLECVQDMDHENMFWYRQDPGLGLRLIYFSYDVKMKEKGDIPEGYSVSREKKERFSLILESASTNQTSMYLCASSPSSGGINEQFFGPGTRLTVL.

The V gene is TRBV6-2 or TRBV6-3, the J gene TRBJ2-7; TRBD1 might be the D (6 bases). The CDR3 contains 13 residues. Germline V gene data show CDR1 as MNHEY and CDR2 as SVGEGT. The V gene lost 6 bases and the J gene lost 2 bases, with 11 bases spanning the gap. Here the CDR3 reads CASSLRTAYEQYF. Here the CDR3 DNA reads TGTGCCAGCAGCCTTCGGACAGCCTACGAGCAGTACTTC.